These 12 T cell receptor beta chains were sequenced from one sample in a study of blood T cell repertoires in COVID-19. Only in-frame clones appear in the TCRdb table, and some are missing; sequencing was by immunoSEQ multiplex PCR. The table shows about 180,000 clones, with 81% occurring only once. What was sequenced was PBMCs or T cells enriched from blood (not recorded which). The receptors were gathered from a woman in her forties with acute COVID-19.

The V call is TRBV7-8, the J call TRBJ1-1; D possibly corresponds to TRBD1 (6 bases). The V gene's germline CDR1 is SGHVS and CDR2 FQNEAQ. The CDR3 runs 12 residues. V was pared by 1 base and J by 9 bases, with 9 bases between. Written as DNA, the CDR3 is TGTGCCAGCAGCTTAGAGCGGGACAAAGCTTTCTTT. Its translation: CASSLERDKAFF.

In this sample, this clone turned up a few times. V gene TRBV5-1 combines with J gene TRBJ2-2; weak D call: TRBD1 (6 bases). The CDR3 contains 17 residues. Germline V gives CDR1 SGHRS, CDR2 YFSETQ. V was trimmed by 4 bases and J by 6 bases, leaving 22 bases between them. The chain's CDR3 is CASSPQGPTFSAGELFF. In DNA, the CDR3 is TGCGCCAGCAGCCCGCAGGGGCCCACGTTCTCGGCCGGGGAGCTGTTTTTT.

The DNA of the CDR3 is TGTGCCAGCAGCCAAGTCCGACAGGGTCTCGGGCGCTACACCTTC. Its translation is CASSQVRQGLGRYTF. The V gene is TRBV14, the J gene TRBJ1-2; 7 positions match TRBD1. This CDR3 has 15 amino acids. Germline CDR1 and CDR2: SGHDN and FVKESK. The ends lost 1 base at V and 9 bases at J; junction bases unmatched: 11.

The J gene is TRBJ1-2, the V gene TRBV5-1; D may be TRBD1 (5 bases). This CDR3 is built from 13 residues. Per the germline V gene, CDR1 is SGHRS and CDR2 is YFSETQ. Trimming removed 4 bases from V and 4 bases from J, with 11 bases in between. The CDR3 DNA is TGCGCCAGCAGCCCCGACAGCAGCTATGGCTACACCTTC. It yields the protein CASSPDSSYGYTF.

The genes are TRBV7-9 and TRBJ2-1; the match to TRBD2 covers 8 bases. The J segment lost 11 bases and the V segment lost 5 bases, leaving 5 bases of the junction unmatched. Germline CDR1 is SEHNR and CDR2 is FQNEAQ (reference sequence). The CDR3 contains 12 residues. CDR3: CASSMTSVKQFF. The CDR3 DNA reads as TGTGCCAGCAGCATGACTAGCGTAAAGCAGTTCTTC.

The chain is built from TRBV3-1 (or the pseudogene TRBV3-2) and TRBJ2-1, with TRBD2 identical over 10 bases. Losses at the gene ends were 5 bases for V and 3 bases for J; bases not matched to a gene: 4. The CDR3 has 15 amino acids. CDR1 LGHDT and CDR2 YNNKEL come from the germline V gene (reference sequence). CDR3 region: CASSSSGRFYNEQFF. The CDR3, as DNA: TGTGCCAGCAGCTCTAGCGGGAGATTCTACAATGAGCAGTTCTTC.

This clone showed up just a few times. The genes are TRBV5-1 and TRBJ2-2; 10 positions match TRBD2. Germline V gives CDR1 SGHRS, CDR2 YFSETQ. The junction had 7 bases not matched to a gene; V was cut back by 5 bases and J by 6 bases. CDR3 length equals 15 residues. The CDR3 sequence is CASSLAGVNAGELFF. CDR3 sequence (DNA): TGCGCCAGCAGTCTAGCGGGAGTTAATGCCGGGGAGCTGTTTTTT.

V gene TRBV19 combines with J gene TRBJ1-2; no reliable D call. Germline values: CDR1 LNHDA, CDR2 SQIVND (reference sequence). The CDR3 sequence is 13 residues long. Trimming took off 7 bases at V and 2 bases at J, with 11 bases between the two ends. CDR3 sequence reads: CASTKDGNYGYTF. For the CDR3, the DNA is TGTGCCAGTACCAAAGACGGGAACTATGGCTACACCTTC.

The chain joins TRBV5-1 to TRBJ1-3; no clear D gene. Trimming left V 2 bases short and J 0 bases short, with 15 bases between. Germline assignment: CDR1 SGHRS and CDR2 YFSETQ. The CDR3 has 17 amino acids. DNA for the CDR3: TGCGCCAGCAGCTTTGGAGATCGGCTTATCTCTGGAAACACCATATATTTT. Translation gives CASSFGDRLISGNTIYF.

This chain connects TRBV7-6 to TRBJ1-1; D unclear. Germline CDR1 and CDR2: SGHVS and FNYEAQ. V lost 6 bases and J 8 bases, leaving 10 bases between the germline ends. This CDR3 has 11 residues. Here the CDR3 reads CASSSILEAFF. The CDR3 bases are TGTGCCAGCAGTTCCATCCTAGAAGCTTTCTTT.

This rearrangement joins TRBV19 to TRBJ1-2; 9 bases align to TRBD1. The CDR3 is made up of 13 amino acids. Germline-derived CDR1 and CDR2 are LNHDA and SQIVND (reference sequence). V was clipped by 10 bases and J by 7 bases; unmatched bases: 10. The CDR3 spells CATMGQGRVGYTF. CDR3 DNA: TGTGCCACAATGGGACAGGGAAGGGTTGGCTACACCTTC.

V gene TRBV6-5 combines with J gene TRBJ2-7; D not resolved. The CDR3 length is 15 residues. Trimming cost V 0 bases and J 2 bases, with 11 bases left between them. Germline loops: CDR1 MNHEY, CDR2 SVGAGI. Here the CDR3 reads CASSYSVGLPYEQYF. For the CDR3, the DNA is TGTGCCAGCAGTTACTCGGTTGGGCTCCCCTACGAGCAGTACTTC.